The clone carrying this TCR beta chain was observed a handful of times. Its specificity is unknown. The genes and germline here are from mouse. The CDR3 end lies 1 residue beyond the end of the read and is filled in from the germline J gene. The data stem from a study of tissue T cells after allogeneic stem cell transplantation. Overall study findings and caveats: TCR repertoires tracked anatomic similarity, regardless of disease or transplant status. Shared clones across patients were few; motif clustering revealed tissue-specific shared signatures. This small cohort was clinically heterogeneous, and sampling depth was a limitation.

The protocol was immunoSEQ multiplex PCR, while the TCRdb copy is restricted to in-frame clones and leaves out a portion. The sample includes some 2,200 clones, roughly three fifths of them seen just once. Time point denoted: mouse harvest day 7 after allogeneic transplant. Mouse grafts combined 10^7 T-cell-depleted bone marrow cells with 10^6 splenic CD5+ T cells. This mouse GVHD model was MHC-mismatched B6 to BALB/c, profiled day 7 or 14. Germline CDR1 KGHPV, CDR2 FQNQEV (reference sequence). This CDR3 contains 13 residues. After removal of 3 bases from V and 4 bases from J, the junction contained 2 bases not matched to a gene.

This rearrangement joins TRBV26 to TRBJ2-7, with 8 bases matching TRBD2. The sequence was collected from a female BALB/c mouse given C57BL/6 T cells with graft-versus-host disease after an allogeneic hematopoietic cell transplant. Specimen: spleen. The CDR3 DNA, read in part, is TGTGCCAGCAGTCTCTGGGGGGCTTATGAACAGTAC. The encoded protein is CASSLWGAYEQY. From start to end, the CDR3 is CASSLWGAYEQYF.